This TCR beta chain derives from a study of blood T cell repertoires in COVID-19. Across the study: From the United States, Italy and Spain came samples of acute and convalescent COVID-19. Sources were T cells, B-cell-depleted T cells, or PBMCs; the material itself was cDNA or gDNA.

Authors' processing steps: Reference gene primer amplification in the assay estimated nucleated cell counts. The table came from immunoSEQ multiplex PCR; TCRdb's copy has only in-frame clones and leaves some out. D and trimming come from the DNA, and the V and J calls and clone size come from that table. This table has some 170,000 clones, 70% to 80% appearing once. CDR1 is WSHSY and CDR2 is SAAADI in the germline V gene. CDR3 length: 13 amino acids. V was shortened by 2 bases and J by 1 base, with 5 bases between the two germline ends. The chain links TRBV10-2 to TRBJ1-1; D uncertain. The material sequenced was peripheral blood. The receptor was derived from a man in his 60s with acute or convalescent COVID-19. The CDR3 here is CASSEPGNTEAFF. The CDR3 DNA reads TGCGCCAGCAGTGAGCCGGGGAACACTGAAGCTTTCTTT.